Here is one T cell receptor beta chain with its context. Across 18 months, stable Graves' hyperthyroidism was marked by no progression to ophthalmopathy. Patients aged 18 to 65 had newly diagnosed hyperthyroidism of under 2 months' duration. The sample is drawn from a study of T cells in Graves' hyperthyroidism and ophthalmopathy. It was RNA transcripts that yielded the amplified TCR beta CDR3 regions. The HTBI set primed first-round TCR CDR3 RT-PCR. TCRdb called the multiplex PCR reads again in MiXCR, with one record for every CDR3 protein. The sample shows 210,000 or so distinct CDR3 sequences, roughly a sixth of them seen only once. The material sequenced was blood. The source is a man in his fifties or sixties with Graves' hyperthyroidism.

As DNA, the CDR3 is TGTGCCAGCAGCCACCCGGGACAGGGGTCCACCGGGGAGCTGTTTTTT. Translated, it gives CASSHPGQGSTGELFF. The chain links TRBV7-9 to TRBJ2-2; TRBD1 matches 10 bases. Germline loops: CDR1 SEHNR, CDR2 FQNEAQ (reference sequence). V shed 5 bases, J shed 4 bases, and the junction held 7 bases outside the gene matches. This CDR3 has 16 amino acids.